This T cell receptor beta chain was captured by sequencing in a study of T cell responses to AZD1222 COVID-19 vaccine. With 3 bases clipped from V and 2 bases from J, the junction kept 10 bases outside the gene matches. Germline values: CDR1 SGDLS, CDR2 YYNGEE. This CDR3 region has 17 residues. Sequenced by immunoSEQ multiplex PCR; TCRdb stores in-frame clones only, minus some. The sample has 84,000 or so clones; about nine tenths are singletons. The source was peripheral blood, collected 28 days after the second AZD1222 dose. The V gene is TRBV9, the J gene TRBJ2-7; the match to TRBD1 covers 11 bases. The origin of this receptor is an adult who received the AZD1222 COVID-19 vaccine. This CDR3 reads CASSDGQGALSPYEQYF. The CDR3 DNA is TGTGCCAGCAGCGATGGACAGGGGGCTCTATCGCCCTACGAGCAGTACTTC.